This record looks at one TCR beta chain sequence and its context. Antigen specificity is unknown. Sequencing was performed with immunoSEQ multiplex PCR; in TCRdb, only in-frame clones are kept and a portion is missing. The table has some 2,100,000 clones, approximately 96% seen once. Healthy adults negative for HIV, lacking recent acute infections or vaccinations, served as donors. This sample stems from a study of shared clonotypes between healthy human individuals. Whole-study results and caveats: Sequencing of the sorted subsets was shown by rarefaction to be incomplete despite large depth.

Germline V gene sequence: CDR1 SGHRS, CDR2 YFSETQ. The V end lost 2 bases, the J end lost 5 bases, and 10 bases lay between the germline ends. CDR3 size: 13 residues. The chain links TRBV5-1 to TRBJ2-5; D remains ambiguous. The sequencing sample was made of naive CD4+ T cells sorted from blood. Documented subset: CD45RA+ positively selected. This receptor was taken from a man aged 18 to 30 in good health. DNA of the CDR3: TGCGCCAGCAGCTTCCGTAGTTGGGAGACCCAGTACTTC. Its translation: CASSFRSWETQYF.